The T cell receptor beta chain described here comes from a study of blood T cell repertoires in COVID-19. Across the whole study: Samples taken during acute and convalescent COVID-19 were collected in the United States, Italy and Spain.

The study recruited people aged about 18 to 90 years across approximately 24 US areas. The recovered donors of Cohort 3 showed two negative PCRs, clearance, or symptom resolution. Germline V gives CDR1 SGHNT, CDR2 YYREEE (reference sequence). V shed 4 bases and J 9 bases; nucleotides not matched to a gene: 22. This CDR3 is built from 19 residues. Using immunoSEQ multiplex PCR, the repertoire was profiled, and TCRdb retains in-frame clones only, with some absent. The sample includes 250,000 to 300,000 clones, 85% to 90% of them seen just once. This TCR was recovered from a middle-aged man who had recovered from COVID-19. The sample was PBMCs or T cells enriched from blood (not recorded which). The gene calls are TRBV5-4 and TRBJ2-4; TRBD2 matches 10 bases. The CDR3 DNA follows: TGTGCCAGCAGCCTCAGGACTAGCGGAGCCCCGGAAACCCAGACCATTCAGTACTTC. This gives the protein CASSLRTSGAPETQTIQYF.